This T cell receptor (beta chain) is drawn from a study of blood T cell repertoires in COVID-19. With 5 bases clipped from V and 7 bases from J, the junction kept 9 bases outside the gene matches. Per germline, CDR1 WSHSY and CDR2 SAAADI. This CDR3 region has 14 residues. Patients at the Seattle site were enrolled during active infection and followed longitudinally. In the authors' workflow: Cell counts per sample came from amplifying reference gene primers. Sequenced by immunoSEQ multiplex PCR; TCRdb stores in-frame clones only, minus some. That table is the source of V, J and clone size, and D and trimming were worked out from the DNA. Seen here are around 71,000 clones, 65% to 90% observed once, and the top ten hold 6.5% to 7.5%.

The sample comprised peripheral blood. The J gene is TRBJ2-7, the V gene TRBV10-2; 9 bases line up with TRBD1. This receptor was obtained from a man aged 30 to 39 with COVID-19, enrolled during active disease. CDR3 protein: CASSRQGGFWEQYF. The CDR3 DNA follows: TGCGCCAGCAGTAGACAGGGGGGATTTTGGGAGCAGTACTTC.